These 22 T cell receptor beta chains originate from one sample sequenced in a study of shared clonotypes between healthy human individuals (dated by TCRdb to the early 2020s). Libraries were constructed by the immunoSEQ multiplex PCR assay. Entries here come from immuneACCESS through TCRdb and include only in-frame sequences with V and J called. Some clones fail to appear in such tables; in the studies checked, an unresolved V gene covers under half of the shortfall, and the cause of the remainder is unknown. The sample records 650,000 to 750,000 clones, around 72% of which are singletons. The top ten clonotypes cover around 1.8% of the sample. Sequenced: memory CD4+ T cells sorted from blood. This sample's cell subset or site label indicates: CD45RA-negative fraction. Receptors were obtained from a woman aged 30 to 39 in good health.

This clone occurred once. CDR3 sequence (DNA): TGTGCCAGCAGTTTAGGTGGGATCTTACCTGAAAAACTGTTTTTT. This encodes CASSLGGILPEKLFF. The chain couples TRBV6-6 to TRBJ1-4; the D is unclear. The germline V and J ends were trimmed by 4 bases and 7 bases, with 16 bases remaining between them. CDR1 and CDR2 (germline): MNHNY, SVGAGI (reference sequence). The CDR3 is made up of 15 amino acids.

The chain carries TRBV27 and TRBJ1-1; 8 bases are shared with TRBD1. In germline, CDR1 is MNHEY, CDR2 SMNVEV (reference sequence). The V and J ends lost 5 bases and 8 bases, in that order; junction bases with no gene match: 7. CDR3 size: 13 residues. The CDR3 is CASSKRDRIEAFF. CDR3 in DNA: TGTGCCAGCAGTAAAAGGGACAGGATAGAAGCTTTCTTT.

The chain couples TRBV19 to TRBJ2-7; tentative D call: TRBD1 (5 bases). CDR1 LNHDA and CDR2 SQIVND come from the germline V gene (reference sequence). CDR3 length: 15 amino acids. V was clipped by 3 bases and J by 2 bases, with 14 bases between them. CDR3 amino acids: CASSITSKGPYEQYF. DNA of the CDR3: TGTGCCAGTAGTATTACGTCGAAGGGGCCCTACGAGCAGTACTTC.

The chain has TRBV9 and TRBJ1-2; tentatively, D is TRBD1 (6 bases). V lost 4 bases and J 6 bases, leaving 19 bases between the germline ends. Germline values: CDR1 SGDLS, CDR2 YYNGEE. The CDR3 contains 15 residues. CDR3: CASSLLDGGYHGYTF. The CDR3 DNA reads TGTGCCAGCAGCCTCTTGGACGGGGGCTATCATGGCTACACCTTC.

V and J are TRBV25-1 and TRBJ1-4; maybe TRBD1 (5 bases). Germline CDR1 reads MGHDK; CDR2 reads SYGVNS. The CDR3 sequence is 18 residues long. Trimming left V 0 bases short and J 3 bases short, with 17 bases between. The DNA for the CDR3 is TGTGCCAGCAGTGAATATGAATCACGAGGGGATGCTAATGAAAAACTGTTTTTT. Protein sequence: CASSEYESRGDANEKLFF.

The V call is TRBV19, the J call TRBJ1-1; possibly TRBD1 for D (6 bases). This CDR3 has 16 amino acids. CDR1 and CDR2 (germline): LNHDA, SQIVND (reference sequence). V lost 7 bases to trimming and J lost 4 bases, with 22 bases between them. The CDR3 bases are TGTGCCAGTATTCCCGTTGGGGGGGCGATAGGCACTGAAGCTTTCTTT. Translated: CASIPVGGAIGTEAFF.

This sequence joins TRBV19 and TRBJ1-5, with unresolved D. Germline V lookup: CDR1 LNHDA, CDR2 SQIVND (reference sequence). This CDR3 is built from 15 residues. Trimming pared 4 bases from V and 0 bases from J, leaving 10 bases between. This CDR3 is CASSKGDNSNQPQHF. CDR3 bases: TGTGCCAGTAGTAAAGGTGACAATAGCAATCAGCCCCAGCATTTT.

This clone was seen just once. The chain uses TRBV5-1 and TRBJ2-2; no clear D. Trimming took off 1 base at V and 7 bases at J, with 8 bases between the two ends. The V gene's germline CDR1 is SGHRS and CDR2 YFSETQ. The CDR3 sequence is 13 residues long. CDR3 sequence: CASSLSIGGELFF. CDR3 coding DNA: TGCGCCAGCAGCTTGAGTATTGGCGGGGAGCTGTTTTTT.

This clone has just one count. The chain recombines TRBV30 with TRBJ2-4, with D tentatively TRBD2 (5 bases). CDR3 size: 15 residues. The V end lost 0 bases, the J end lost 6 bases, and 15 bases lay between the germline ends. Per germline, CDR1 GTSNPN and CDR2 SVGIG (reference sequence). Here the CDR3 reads CAWSVYERWGNIQYF. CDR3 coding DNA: TGTGCCTGGAGTGTATACGAGCGGTGGGGAAACATTCAGTACTTC.

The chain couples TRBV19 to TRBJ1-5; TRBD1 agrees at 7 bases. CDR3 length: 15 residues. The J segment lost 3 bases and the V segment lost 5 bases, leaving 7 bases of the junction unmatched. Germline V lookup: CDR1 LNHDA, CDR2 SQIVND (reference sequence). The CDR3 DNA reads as TGTGCCAGTAGTCCCCAGACAGGGTTCAATCAGCCCCAGCATTTT. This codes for CASSPQTGFNQPQHF.

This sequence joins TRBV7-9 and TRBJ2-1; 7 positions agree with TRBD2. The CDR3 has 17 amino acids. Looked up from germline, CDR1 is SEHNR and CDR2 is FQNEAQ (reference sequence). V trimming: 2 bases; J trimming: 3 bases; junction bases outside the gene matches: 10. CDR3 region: CASSLRPASGVYNEQFF. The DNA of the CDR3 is TGTGCCAGCAGCTTAAGACCCGCTAGCGGAGTCTACAATGAGCAGTTCTTC. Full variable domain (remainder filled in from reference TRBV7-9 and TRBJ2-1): DTGVSQNPRHKITKRGQNVTFRCDPISEHNRLYWYRQTLGQGPEFLTYFQNEAQLEKSRLLSDRFSAERPKGSFSTLEIQRTEQGDSAMYLCASSLRPASGVYNEQFFGPGTRLTVL.

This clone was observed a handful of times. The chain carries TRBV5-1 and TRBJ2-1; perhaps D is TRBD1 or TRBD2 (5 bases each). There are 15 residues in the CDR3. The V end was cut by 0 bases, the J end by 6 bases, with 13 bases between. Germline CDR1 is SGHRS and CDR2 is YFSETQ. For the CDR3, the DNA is TGCGCCAGCAGCTTGGGCGAAGGGGCGGGCAATGAGCAGTTCTTC. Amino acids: CASSLGEGAGNEQFF.

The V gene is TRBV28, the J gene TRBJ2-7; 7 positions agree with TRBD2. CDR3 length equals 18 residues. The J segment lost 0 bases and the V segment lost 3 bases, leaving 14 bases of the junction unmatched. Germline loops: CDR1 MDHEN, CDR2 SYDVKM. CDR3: CASSFPLSLSGVSYEQYF. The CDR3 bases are TGTGCCAGCAGTTTCCCCCTCTCATTGAGCGGGGTCTCCTACGAGCAGTACTTC.

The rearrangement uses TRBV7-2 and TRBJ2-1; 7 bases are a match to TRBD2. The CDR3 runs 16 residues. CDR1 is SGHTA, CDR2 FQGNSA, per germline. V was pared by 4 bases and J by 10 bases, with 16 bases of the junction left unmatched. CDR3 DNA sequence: TGTGCCAGCAGCTCAGTGATGAGGGAGGGCGATCTAGAGCAGTTCTTC. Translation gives CASSSVMREGDLEQFF.

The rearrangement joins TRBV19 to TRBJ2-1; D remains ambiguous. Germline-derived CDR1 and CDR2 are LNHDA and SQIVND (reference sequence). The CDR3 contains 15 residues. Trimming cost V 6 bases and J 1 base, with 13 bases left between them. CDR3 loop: CASSPRVGSYNEQFF. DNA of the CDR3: TGTGCCAGTAGCCCCCGGGTGGGATCCTACAATGAGCAGTTCTTC.

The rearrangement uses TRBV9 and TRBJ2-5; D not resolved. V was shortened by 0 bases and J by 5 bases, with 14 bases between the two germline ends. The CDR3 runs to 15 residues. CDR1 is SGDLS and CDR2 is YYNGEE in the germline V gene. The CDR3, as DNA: TGTGCCAGCAGCGTAGAATTAAGGGCAACGGAGACCCAGTACTTC. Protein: CASSVELRATETQYF.

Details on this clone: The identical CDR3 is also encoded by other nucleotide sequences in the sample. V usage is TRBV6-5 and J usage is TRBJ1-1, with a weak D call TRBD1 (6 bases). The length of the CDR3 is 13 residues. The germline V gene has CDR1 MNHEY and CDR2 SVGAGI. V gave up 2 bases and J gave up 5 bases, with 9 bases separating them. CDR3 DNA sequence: TGTGCCAGCAGTTACGGGAGGGGGACTGAAGCTTTCTTT. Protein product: CASSYGRGTEAFF.

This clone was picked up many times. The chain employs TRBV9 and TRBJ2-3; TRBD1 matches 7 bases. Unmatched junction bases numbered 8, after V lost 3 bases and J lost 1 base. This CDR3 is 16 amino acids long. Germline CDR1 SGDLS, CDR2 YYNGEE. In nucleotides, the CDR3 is TGTGCCAGCAGCGCCGCAGGGGGTAGGGGCACAGATACGCAGTATTTT. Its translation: CASSAAGGRGTDTQYF.

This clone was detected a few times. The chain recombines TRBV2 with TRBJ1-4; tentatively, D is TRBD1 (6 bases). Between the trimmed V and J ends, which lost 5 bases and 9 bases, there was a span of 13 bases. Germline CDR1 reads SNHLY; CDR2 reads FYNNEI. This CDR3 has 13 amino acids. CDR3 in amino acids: CASSPGTLQKLFF. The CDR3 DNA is TGTGCCAGCAGTCCCGGGACACTTCAAAAACTGTTTTTT.

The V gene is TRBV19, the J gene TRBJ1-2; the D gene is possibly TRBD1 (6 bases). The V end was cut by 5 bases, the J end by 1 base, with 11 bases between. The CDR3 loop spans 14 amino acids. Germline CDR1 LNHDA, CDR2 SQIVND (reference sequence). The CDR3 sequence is CASSGTRNNYGYTF. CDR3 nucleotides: TGTGCCAGTAGTGGGACAAGGAATAACTATGGCTACACCTTC.

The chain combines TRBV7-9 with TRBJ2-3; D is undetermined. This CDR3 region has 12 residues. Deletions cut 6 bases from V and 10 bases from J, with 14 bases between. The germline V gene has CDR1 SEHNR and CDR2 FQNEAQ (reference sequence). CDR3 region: CASSQDDVAQYF. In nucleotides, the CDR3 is TGTGCCAGCAGTCAGGACGACGTTGCGCAGTATTTT. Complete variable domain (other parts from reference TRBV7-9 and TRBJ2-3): DTGVSQNPRHKITKRGQNVTFRCDPISEHNRLYWYRQTLGQGPEFLTYFQNEAQLEKSRLLSDRFSAERPKGSFSTLEIQRTEQGDSAMYLCASSQDDVAQYFGPGTRLTVL.

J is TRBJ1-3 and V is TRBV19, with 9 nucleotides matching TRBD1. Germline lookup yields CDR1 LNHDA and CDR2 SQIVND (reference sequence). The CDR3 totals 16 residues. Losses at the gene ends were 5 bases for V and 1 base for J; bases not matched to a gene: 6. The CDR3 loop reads CASSPRDRASGNTIYF. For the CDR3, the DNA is TGTGCCAGTAGTCCCAGGGACAGGGCGTCTGGAAACACCATATATTTT.